Listed below are T cell receptor beta chains from one sample, sequenced in a study of CD8 T cells in ankylosing spondylitis. TCRdb reprocessed the 5' RACE reads with MiXCR, giving one entry per CDR3 protein. The repertoire holds under 250,000 distinct CDR3 sequences, with about 30% as singletons. Sequences were obtained from blood, either unsorted or a sorted T cell fraction (not recorded which). The source of these receptors is a male donor with ankylosing spondylitis or in good health (not recorded which). The CDR3 runs from the conserved cysteine through the conserved F or W. The D gene is left open where the match is weak. Clone size is given for some rows only: seen once, a few or many times, or a class if the clone is expanded.

>TRBJ2-7|.|.|TRBV12-3/TRBV12-4
TGTGCCAGCAGGAGTGGACGGAAGGGCTCCTACGAGCAGTACTTC
CASRSGRKGSYEQYF
>TRBJ1-1|.|TRBD1|TRBV6-1
TGTGCCAGTCAGGGGGGCATGAGCACTGAAGCTTTCTTT
CASQGGMSTEAFF
>TRBJ1-2|few|.|TRBV12-3/TRBV12-4
TGTGCCAGCAGTCGGACACCCTCCAACTATGGCTACACCTTC
CASSRTPSNYGYTF
>TRBJ2-5|.|.|TRBV12-3/TRBV12-4
TGTGCCAGCAGTTTTGGGGGGCGTCGGCAGGAGACCCAGTACTTC
CASSFGGRRQETQYF
>TRBJ1-1|few|TRBD1|TRBV6-5
TGTGCCAGCAGCTACACCGACAGGGACGCGAACACTGAAGCTTTCTTT
CASSYTDRDANTEAFF
>TRBJ2-1|few|TRBD2|TRBV20-1
TGCAGTCTTAGGACTAGCGGGGGGGGCTCCTACAATGAGCAGTTCTTC
CSLRTSGGGSYNEQFF
>TRBJ2-5|.|TRBD1|TRBV29-1
TGCAGCGTAGACAGGGGAGGAGAGACCCAGTACTTC
CSVDRGGETQYF
>TRBJ2-3|few|.|TRBV12-3/TRBV12-4
TGTGCCAGCAGTTTCGGACAGAGCACAGATACGCAGTATTTT
CASSFGQSTDTQYF
>TRBJ2-1|.|.|TRBV4-2
TGTGCCAGCAGCCGGCTAAGTGGAGGGAACAGGGGCAGCCCCTACAATGAGCAGTTCTTC
CASSRLSGGNRGSPYNEQFF
>TRBJ1-1|many|.|TRBV20-1
TGCAGTGCTACTGGGGGGGTGAACACTGAAGCTTTCTTT
CSATGGVNTEAFF
>TRBJ2-3|few|.|TRBV9
TGTGCCAGCAGCGTAGTAGGGGGGAAAAGCACAGATACGCAGTATTTT
CASSVVGGKSTDTQYF
>TRBJ2-1|.|TRBD2|TRBV19
TGTGCCAGTAGTAAAGGACTAGCGGGGACGAATGAGCAGTTCTTC
CASSKGLAGTNEQFF
>TRBJ2-5|.|.|TRBV12-3/TRBV12-4
TGTGCCAGCAGTTTAAAGCGGAGACAAGAGACCCAGTACTTC
CASSLKRRQETQYF
>TRBJ2-3|.|.|TRBV29-1
TGCAGCGTTGAAGACCCAAACACAGATACGCAGTATTTT
CSVEDPNTDTQYF
>TRBJ2-7|few|.|TRBV25-1
TGTGCCAGCAGTGAATCGGGCAGGGACGAGCAGTACTTC
CASSESGRDEQYF
>TRBJ1-1|.|.|TRBV30
TGTGCCTGGAGTGTACCGGTGAAGGGTTTCTTT
CAWSVPVKGFF
>TRBJ2-1|many|TRBD1|TRBV20-1
TGCAGTGCTGTTCGGACAGGGTCCTACAATGAGCAGTTCTTC
CSAVRTGSYNEQFF
>TRBJ2-7|.|.|TRBV20-1
TGCAGTGCTAGAAGGCTCAGGGGAACCTACGAGCAGTACTTC
CSARRLRGTYEQYF
>TRBJ2-3|few|TRBD2|TRBV20-1
TGCAGTGCTAGAAGCCTAGCGGGGCATTTTGCGCAGTATTTT
CSARSLAGHFAQYF
>TRBJ2-1|once|.|TRBV5-1
TGCGCCAGCAGCGAGGACAGCTACAATGAGCAGTTCTTC
CASSEDSYNEQFF
>TRBJ1-4|.|.|TRBV5-6
TGTGCCAGCAGCTCGGGCCCTCACGATGAAAAACTGTTTTTT
CASSSGPHDEKLFF
>TRBJ2-5|.|.|TRBV5-1
TGCGCCAGCAGCTCGACTACCGCGGAGACCCAGTACTTC
CASSSTTAETQYF
>TRBJ1-1|.|TRBD1|TRBV9
TGTGCCAGCAGCGTCACAGGGGGCACTGAAGCTTTCTTT
CASSVTGGTEAFF
>TRBJ2-1|.|.|TRBV20-1
TGCAGTGCTAGAAATCACCTCGCCTACAATGAGCAGTTCTTC
CSARNHLAYNEQFF
>TRBJ2-5|.|.|TRBV10-3
TGTGCCATCAGTGGTGATAGCGGACCCAACCAAGAGACCCAGTACTTC
CAISGDSGPNQETQYF
>TRBJ2-7|few|TRBD1|TRBV10-3
TGTGCCATCAGGGCCGGGACAGGAGCCTACGAGCAGTACTTC
CAIRAGTGAYEQYF
>TRBJ2-3|few|TRBD2|TRBV5-4
TGTGCCAGCAGCTCCAAACTAGCGGGGGGGCACGATACGCAGTATTTT
CASSSKLAGGHDTQYF
>TRBJ2-2|.|TRBD1|TRBV5-1
TGCGCCAGCAGCCCACTCGGGACAGGGAACACCGGGGAGCTGTTTTTT
CASSPLGTGNTGELFF
>TRBJ1-1|.|.|TRBV12-3/TRBV12-4
TGTGCCAGCAGCCGAACAGGGAGTCTTTACACTGAAGCTTTCTTT
CASSRTGSLYTEAFF
>TRBJ1-2|.|.|TRBV20-1
TGCAGTGCTAGAGATTGGGGGACAAATAACTATGGCTACACCTTC
CSARDWGTNNYGYTF
>TRBJ2-1|.|TRBD2|TRBV6-5
TGTGCCAGCAGTTACAGAGGACTAGCAGGCAATGAGCAGTTCTTC
CASSYRGLAGNEQFF
>TRBJ1-4|few|.|TRBV5-1
TGCGCCAGCAGCTCGGGACTTGGTGTGGAAAAACTGTTTTTT
CASSSGLGVEKLFF
>TRBJ1-6|.|.|TRBV6-5
TGTGCCAGCAGTTACTCGAGGGCGTCCTATAATTCACCCCTCCACTTT
CASSYSRASYNSPLHF
>TRBJ1-2|.|.|TRBV20-1
TGCAGTGCAAGGGCAGGAATTACTTATGGCTACACCTTC
CSARAGITYGYTF
>TRBJ1-1|.|.|TRBV2
TGTGCCAGCAGCCCCGGGGGCTGGGGCACTGAAGCTTTCTTT
CASSPGGWGTEAFF
>TRBJ2-7|few|TRBD1|TRBV12-3/TRBV12-4
TGTGCCAGCAGTATCGGACAGGGGTTCGAGCAGTACTTC
CASSIGQGFEQYF
>TRBJ2-2|.|TRBD1|TRBV25-1
TGTGCCAGCAGTGGAGCCGGGACAGGGACCGGGGAGCTGTTTTTT
CASSGAGTGTGELFF
>TRBJ2-3|.|.|TRBV12-3/TRBV12-4
TGTGCCAGCAGTTTTATAGGGATGGCAGATACGCAGTATTTT
CASSFIGMADTQYF
>TRBJ2-5|.|TRBD1|TRBV20-1
TGCAGTGCGTCGACAGGGGACTCCCAAGAGACCCAGTACTTC
CSASTGDSQETQYF
>TRBJ2-7|few|.|TRBV20-1
TGCAGTGCCCCTGCAGGCGTCCTATCCTACGAGCAGTACTTC
CSAPAGVLSYEQYF
>TRBJ2-5|.|TRBD2|TRBV6-5
TGTGCCAGCAGTTACTCGCCGGGACTAGGGCTAAAAGAGACCCAGTACTTC
CASSYSPGLGLKETQYF
>TRBJ1-1|.|TRBD1|TRBV6-5
TGTGCCAGCAGTTCCCCATACAGGGGGATATTGAACACTGAAGCTTTCTTT
CASSSPYRGILNTEAFF
>TRBJ2-5|few|.|TRBV10-3
TGTGCCATCAGCCAGGGGTTATTAGAGACCCAGTACTTC
CAISQGLLETQYF
>TRBJ2-5|.|.|TRBV12-3/TRBV12-4
TGTGCCAGCAGTGGTCCCAAGGGGGTCGGCGAGACCCAGTACTTC
CASSGPKGVGETQYF
>TRBJ1-3|.|TRBD1|TRBV7-8
TGTGCCAGCCGAGAAGGGGGCCGTGGAAACACCATATATTTT
CASREGGRGNTIYF
>TRBJ2-7|few|.|TRBV12-3/TRBV12-4
TGTGCCAGCAGTCCCACTCGAAAGGACGAGCAGTACTTC
CASSPTRKDEQYF
>TRBJ2-2|.|.|TRBV5-5
TGTGCCAGCAGGTTGCCCCGGACAGTGAACACCGGGGAGCTGTTTTTT
CASRLPRTVNTGELFF
>TRBJ1-4|few|.|TRBV27
TGTGCCAGCAGTTTGGGTAGTGCAACTAATGAAAAACTGTTTTTT
CASSLGSATNEKLFF